A single sample is the source of the 6 T cell receptor beta chains below, sequenced in a study of blood T cell repertoires in COVID-19. Clones were read by immunoSEQ multiplex PCR, and TCRdb kept only the in-frame ones, dropping some. The table has about 250,000 clones, roughly 84% seen once. Sequencing used peripheral blood. These receptors were obtained from a woman in her forties who had recovered from COVID-19.

The chain links TRBV9 to TRBJ2-6; 9 nucleotides agree with TRBD1. V shed 4 bases, J shed 0 bases, and the junction held 5 bases outside the gene matches. The CDR3 is 17 amino acids. Germline V gives CDR1 SGDLS, CDR2 YYNGEE. CDR3 nucleotides: TGTGCCAGCAGCACACAGGGGGCTGTCTCTGGGGCCAACGTCCTGACTTTC. It yields the protein CASSTQGAVSGANVLTF. The full variable domain, completed using reference TRBV9 and TRBJ2-6, is DSGVTQTPKHLITATGQRVTLRCSPRSGDLSVYWYQQSLDQGLQFLIQYYNGEERAKGNILERFSAQQFPDLHSELNLSSLELGDSALYFCASSTQGAVSGANVLTFGAGSRLTVL.

This chain uses TRBV9 with TRBJ2-2, with 9 positions matching TRBD1. Unmatched junction bases numbered 10, after V lost 5 bases and J lost 2 bases. CDR1 and CDR2 from the germline V gene are SGDLS and YYNGEE. This CDR3 comprises 17 residues. The CDR3 coding sequence is TGTGCCAGCAGTCCCCTCGGGACAGGGTTCAACACCGGGGAGCTGTTTTTT. Protein product: CASSPLGTGFNTGELFF.

CDR3 region: CASSQDYGQQSNEKLFF. In DNA, the CDR3 is TGTGCCAGCAGCCAAGATTACGGACAACAGAGTAATGAAAAACTGTTTTTT. The rearrangement uses TRBV14 and TRBJ1-4, with D possibly matching TRBD1 (5 bases). The CDR3 runs to 17 residues. Per germline, CDR1 SGHDN and CDR2 FVKESK. V lost 0 bases and J lost 4, with 15 bases in between.

The J gene is TRBJ1-5, the V gene TRBV18, with D possibly being TRBD1 (5 bases). The ends were cut back, 4 bases at V and 1 base at J, with 14 bases in the middle. The germline gives CDR1 KGHSH, CDR2 LQKENI. The CDR3 totals 16 residues. CDR3 in DNA: TGTGCCAGCTCACAGCGGGGGATCGGGAGCAATCAGCCCCAGCATTTT. It is translated as CASSQRGIGSNQPQHF. Full variable domain (outside the CDR3, taken from reference TRBV18 and TRBJ1-5): NAGVMQNPRHLVRRRGQEARLRCSPMKGHSHVYWYRQLPEEGLKFMVYLQKENIIDESGMPKERFSAEFPKEGPSILRIQQVVRGDSAAYFCASSQRGIGSNQPQHFGDGTRLSIL.

The rearrangement joins TRBV11-2 to TRBJ2-5; D perhaps matches TRBD2 (6 bases). V was clipped by 7 bases and J by 3 bases, with 18 bases between them. The CDR3 totals 15 residues. Germline CDR1 SGHAT, CDR2 FQNNGV. CDR3 nucleotides: TGTGCCAGCATCTCCCCCGGGGGAACTGAAGAGACCCAGTACTTC. Its protein is CASISPGGTEETQYF.

J is TRBJ1-5 and V is TRBV12-3 or TRBV12-4; no firm D call. The CDR3 extends over 13 amino acids. With 6 bases removed from V and 4 bases from J, the gap between germline ends came to 10 bases. The DNA for the CDR3 is TGTGCCAGCAGCGGCCCGGGGAATCAGCCCCAGCATTTT. Amino acids: CASSGPGNQPQHF.